A selection of T cell receptor beta chains follows, all from one sample in a study of PD-L1 blockade in urothelial cancer. Assay used: immunoSEQ multiplex PCR; TCRdb lists only in-frame clones, some missing. The table includes about 74,000 clones, roughly 90% detected once. The sample in question was PBMCs, obtained around atezolizumab (anti-PD-L1) treatment. The receptors here all came from a man aged 70-80 years with urothelial cancer. The CDR3 runs from the conserved cysteine through the conserved F or W. A D gene is named only where the DNA matches it firmly. Clone size is stated in some rows and not others, as once, few, many or a class when expanded.

v_gene	abundance	len	j_gene	d_gene	CDR3aa	CDR3nt
TRBV5-6	-	13	TRBJ2-5	TRBD2	CASSPVGGETQYF	TGTGCCAGCAGCCCCGTGGGGGGGGAGACCCAGTACTTC
TRBV9	-	16	TRBJ1-3	-	CASSVSGSLSGNTIYF	TGTGCCAGCAGCGTCTCAGGTTCCCTCTCTGGAAACACCATATATTTT
TRBV9	-	14	TRBJ2-7	-	CASSALFSSYEQYF	TGTGCCAGCAGCGCCTTATTCAGCTCCTACGAGCAGTACTTC
TRBV5-1	-	15	TRBJ1-5	TRBD1	CASSLAGQKNQPQHF	TGCGCCAGCAGCTTGGCGGGACAGAAGAATCAGCCCCAGCATTTT
TRBV5-6	-	12	TRBJ2-7	-	CASSLLTYEQYF	TGTGCCAGCAGCTTACTGACCTACGAGCAGTACTTC
TRBV6-1	-	12	TRBJ2-7	TRBD1	CTTGQNNYEQYF	TGTACGACAGGGCAGAATAACTACGAGCAGTACTTC
TRBV28	once	14	TRBJ1-1	-	CASSLTRGGNEAFF	TGTGCCAGCAGTTTAACTAGAGGGGGAAATGAAGCTTTCTTT
TRBV2	-	12	TRBJ2-2	TRBD2	CASRETSFKLFF	TGTGCCAGCAGGGAGACTAGCTTCAAGCTGTTTTTT
TRBV19	-	14	TRBJ2-1	TRBD2	CASIDAGVHNEQFF	TGTGCCAGTATCGACGCGGGAGTCCACAATGAGCAGTTCTTC
TRBV5-1	once	16	TRBJ2-2	TRBD1	CASSHPRDRNTGELFF	TGCGCCAGCAGCCATCCCCGGGACAGGAACACCGGGGAGCTGTTTTTT
TRBV6-1	-	16	TRBJ2-1	-	CASSDLQGRVYNEQFF	TGTGCCAGCAGTGATTTACAGGGTCGGGTCTACAATGAGCAGTTCTTC
TRBV19	-	16	TRBJ1-3	-	CASSGRGIGSGNTIYF	TGTGCCAGTAGTGGCAGGGGTATCGGCTCTGGAAACACCATATATTTT
TRBV28	-	14	TRBJ2-7	-	CASTQQGWTYEQYF	TGTGCCAGCACCCAACAGGGATGGACCTACGAGCAGTACTTC
TRBV4-2	once	14	TRBJ2-2	-	CASSQGASAGELFF	TGTGCCAGCAGCCAAGGAGCGAGTGCCGGGGAGCTGTTTTTT
TRBV10-3	-	15	TRBJ1-4	-	CAISEIRGFREKLFF	TGTGCCATCAGTGAAATCAGGGGATTTAGGGAAAAACTGTTTTTT
TRBV28	-	13	TRBJ2-7	TRBD2	CATGLAGGYEQYF	TGTGCCACCGGGCTAGCGGGAGGTTACGAGCAGTACTTC
TRBV4-1	-	16	TRBJ2-1	TRBD2	CASSQQLAGWYNEQFF	TGCGCCAGCAGCCAACAACTAGCGGGATGGTACAATGAGCAGTTCTTC
TRBV11-2	-	14	TRBJ1-1	-	CASTHRGGSTEAFF	TGTGCCAGCACCCACCGGGGGGGGAGCACTGAAGCTTTCTTT
TRBV11-2	-	14	TRBJ1-2	-	CASSLDPLNYGYTF	TGTGCCAGCAGCTTAGACCCTCTGAACTATGGCTACACCTTC
TRBV4-2	-	16	TRBJ2-5	TRBD2	CASSQEAGVRLETQYF	TGTGCCAGCAGCCAAGAAGCGGGAGTACGTCTAGAGACCCAGTACTTC
TRBV5-6	-	14	TRBJ2-7	-	CASSLPRRAYEQYF	TGTGCCAGCAGCCTCCCCCGCCGAGCCTACGAGCAGTACTTC
TRBV28	-	16	TRBJ1-5	TRBD1	CASSSHRGVTAQPQHF	TGTGCCAGCAGTTCACACAGGGGGGTGACGGCTCAGCCCCAGCATTTT
TRBV27	once	17	TRBJ2-3	TRBD1	CASSPTGDYPPTDTQYF	TGTGCCAGCAGTCCGACAGGGGATTATCCCCCCACAGATACGCAGTATTTT
TRBV6-5	-	15	TRBJ2-7	TRBD2	CASRVHGTSGSEQYF	TGTGCCAGCAGAGTGCACGGGACTAGCGGCTCCGAGCAGTACTTC
TRBV5-1	-	15	TRBJ1-2	-	CASSLERGSPSGYTF	TGCGCCAGCAGCTTGGAAAGGGGATCTCCGTCTGGCTACACCTTC
TRBV4-1	-	15	TRBJ2-7	TRBD1	CASSRGQGADYEQYF	TGCGCCAGCAGCCGAGGACAGGGGGCCGACTACGAGCAGTACTTC
TRBV21-1	-	16	TRBJ2-5	-	CASSKSGSWPQETQYF	TGTGCCAGCAGCAAAAGCGGCAGTTGGCCTCAAGAGACCCAGTACTTC
TRBV4-1	once	16	TRBJ2-3	-	CASSQDPAPSGDTQYF	TGCGCCAGCAGCCAAGACCCCGCCCCCTCGGGAGATACGCAGTATTTT